Below, 24 T cell receptor beta chains from the same sample are listed, as sequenced in a study of beta chain features in type 1 diabetes. Of the isolated RNA, all was reverse transcribed, and so the sequenced material was expressed TCRB transcripts. Using immunoSEQ multiplex PCR, the repertoire was profiled, and TCRdb retains in-frame clones only, with some absent. The table lists 900,000 or so clones, 15% to 20% of them singletons. Sequencing was carried out using naive CD4+ T cells from blood. The receptor set was obtained from a woman younger than 30 in good health.

This clone was seen a handful of times. The chain is built from TRBV7-2 and TRBJ2-7; 13 nucleotides align to TRBD2. In germline, CDR1 is SGHTA, CDR2 FQGNSA. The V gene end was trimmed by 5 bases and the J gene end by 6 bases; junction bases not matched to a gene: 7. The CDR3 runs 15 residues. The CDR3 DNA reads TGTGCCAGCAGCCCTGGACTAGCGGGAGCATTCGAGCAGTACTTC. Translating gives CASSPGLAGAFEQYF.

The V call is TRBV7-6, the J call TRBJ1-1; 7 bases map to TRBD1. V gave up 5 bases and J gave up 4 bases; unmatched junction bases: 13. This CDR3 has 16 residues. Looked up from germline, CDR1 is SGHVS and CDR2 is FNYEAQ. CDR3 sequence (DNA): TGTGCCAGCAGCCGACAGGGTTCGGTCGCGAGCACTGAAGCTTTCTTT. It translates to CASSRQGSVASTEAFF. The variable domain in full, completed from reference TRBV7-6 and TRBJ1-1, reads GAGVSQSPRYKVTKRGQDVALRCDPISGHVSLYWYRQALGQGPEFLTYFNYEAQQDKSGLPNDRFSAERPEGSISTLTIQRTEQRDSAMYRCASSRQGSVASTEAFFGQGTRLTVV.

A word on this clone: The same CDR3 is also encoded by other DNA sequences in this sample. The chain carries TRBV18 and TRBJ2-5; the D is unclear. The CDR3 extends over 14 amino acids. V shed 1 base and J shed 3 bases, with 9 bases lying between them. Germline values: CDR1 KGHSH, CDR2 LQKENI. The CDR3 DNA follows: TGTGCCAGCTCACCACGTTTGGCCGAAGAGACCCAGTACTTC. This encodes CASSPRLAEETQYF. The full variable domain, its missing parts supplied by reference TRBV18 and TRBJ2-5, is NAGVMQNPRHLVRRRGQEARLRCSPMKGHSHVYWYRQLPEEGLKFMVYLQKENIIDESGMPKERFSAEFPKEGPSILRIQQVVRGDSAAYFCASSPRLAEETQYFGPGTRLLVL.

The V gene is TRBV7-6, the J gene TRBJ2-2; 7 bases match TRBD2. This CDR3 contains 15 residues. The ends lost 8 bases at V and 5 bases at J; junction bases unmatched: 11. Germline V CDR1 and CDR2: SGHVS, FNYEAQ. CDR3 sequence (DNA): TGTGCCAGCGGTTACAGCGGGATGGGGACCGGGGAGCTGTTTTTT. Protein product: CASGYSGMGTGELFF. Complete variable domain (other parts from reference TRBV7-6 and TRBJ2-2): GAGVSQSPRYKVTKRGQDVALRCDPISGHVSLYWYRQALGQGPEFLTYFNYEAQQDKSGLPNDRFSAERPEGSISTLTIQRTEQRDSAMYRCASGYSGMGTGELFFGEGSRLTVL.

The CDR3 loop reads CVPDFGLWENEQFF. CDR3 bases: TGTGTCCCCGATTTCGGCCTCTGGGAAAATGAGCAGTTCTTC. This chain uses TRBV6-6 with TRBJ2-1; D gene unclear. This CDR3 comprises 14 residues. Per the germline V gene, CDR1 is MNHNY and CDR2 is SVGAGI (reference sequence).

This clone has a handful of counts. Mismatch with germline at one junction end may stem from a read error. The CDR3 is CATSRDLSGQKAHF. The CDR3 DNA follows: TGTGCCACCAGCAGAGATCTTTCGGGTCAGAAGGCTCACTTC. The chain couples TRBV15 to TRBJ2-7; the D is unclear. Looked up from germline, CDR1 is LNHNV and CDR2 is YYDKDF (reference sequence). The CDR3 consists of 14 residues.

The chain links TRBV29-1 to TRBJ2-3; TRBD2 agrees at 7 bases. Germline assignment: CDR1 SQVTM and CDR2 ANQGSEA. The CDR3 has 14 amino acids. With 4 bases clipped from V and 8 bases from J, the junction kept 12 bases outside the gene matches. CDR3 sequence (DNA): TGCAGCGTTGGCCTAAGCGGACGCGGGGGTACGCAGTATTTT. Encoded protein: CSVGLSGRGGTQYF.

This clone was seen more than once but under ten times. The chain links TRBV19 to TRBJ1-1; possibly TRBD1 for D (5 bases). The CDR3 runs to 13 residues. The germline gives CDR1 LNHDA, CDR2 SQIVND (reference sequence). The CDR3 spells CASGGEVNTEAFF. The CDR3 coding sequence is TGTGCGAGTGGGGGGGAAGTGAACACTGAAGCTTTCTTT.

In this sample, this clone turned up a few times. The rearrangement joins TRBV29-1 to TRBJ2-5; TRBD2 agrees at 7 bases. Germline trimming cut 6 bases from V and 5 bases from J; bases unmatched to any gene: 9. The CDR3 totals 13 residues. Germline CDR1 is SQVTM and CDR2 is ANQGSEA. The chain's CDR3 is CSVARTSLETQYF. The DNA for the CDR3 is TGCAGCGTCGCGAGGACTAGTTTGGAGACCCAGTACTTC.

The genes are TRBV6-6 and TRBJ1-2; D is ambiguous. The CDR3 consists of 15 residues. The germline V and J ends were trimmed by 8 bases and 6 bases, with 22 bases remaining between them. Per the germline V gene, CDR1 is MNHNY and CDR2 is SVGAGI (reference sequence). CDR3 sequence reads: CASCTAGSAVDGYTF. Here the CDR3 DNA reads TGTGCCAGCTGCACTGCAGGCAGCGCCGTCGATGGCTACACCTTC.

There are a few counts of this clone. The chain joins TRBV12-5 to TRBJ2-5; D not resolved. The CDR3 loop spans 13 amino acids. Deletions cut 6 bases from V and 2 bases from J, with 10 bases between. Germline CDR1 reads LGHNT; CDR2 reads FRNRAP. CDR3 nucleotide sequence: TGTGCTAGTGGCCTTAGCAATCAAGAGACCCAGTACTTC. Protein product: CASGLSNQETQYF.

The chain combines TRBV28 with TRBJ2-3, with unresolved D. This CDR3 is built from 15 residues. Germline CDR1 is MDHEN and CDR2 is SYDVKM. The germline V and J ends were trimmed by 2 bases and 3 bases, with 12 bases remaining between them. CDR3 in amino acids: CASSLEARRTDTQYF. The CDR3 region has the DNA TGTGCCAGCAGTTTAGAAGCGAGGAGAACAGATACGCAGTATTTT.

This clone was counted a few times. This chain links TRBV10-3 with TRBJ2-1, with 7 bases identical to TRBD2. The junction had 14 bases not matched to a gene; V was cut back by 7 bases and J by 8 bases. CDR1 is ENHRY, CDR2 SYGVKD, per germline. The CDR3 consists of 15 residues. The CDR3: CAITPSTGGADEQFF. The CDR3 nucleotides are TGTGCCATCACCCCATCGACGGGAGGTGCGGATGAGCAGTTCTTC.

The chain employs TRBV2 and TRBJ2-6, with TRBD1 matching 12 bases. The V gene's germline CDR1 is SNHLY and CDR2 FYNNEI. CDR3 size: 18 residues. V was clipped by 6 bases and J by 0 bases; unmatched bases: 6. CDR3 protein: CASRGQGAISSGANVLTF. The CDR3 DNA reads TGTGCCAGCAGGGGACAGGGGGCTATTAGCTCTGGGGCCAACGTCCTGACTTTC.

The chain uses TRBV25-1 and TRBJ1-2, with D uncertain. The germline V gene encodes CDR1 MGHDK and CDR2 SYGVNS. V lost 1 base to trimming and J lost 4 bases, with 4 bases between them. CDR3 size: 12 residues. The CDR3 region has the DNA TGTGCCAGCAGTGAATTCTCCTATGGCTACACCTTC. Translating it yields CASSEFSYGYTF.

This clone was seen only a few times. Within the sample, other DNA sequences also encode this same CDR3. J is TRBJ2-7 and V is TRBV2; no definite D call. The CDR3 covers 12 residues. CDR1 is SNHLY, CDR2 FYNNEI, per germline. V was shortened by 4 bases and J by 4 bases, with 8 bases between the two germline ends. CDR3 in amino acids: CASSVGGYEQYF. The CDR3 DNA reads as TGTGCCAGCAGTGTTGGTGGGTACGAGCAGTACTTC.

This chain links TRBV9 with TRBJ1-1; unclear D gene. This CDR3 region has 12 residues. In germline, CDR1 is SGDLS, CDR2 YYNGEE. Trimming pared 3 bases from V and 4 bases from J, leaving 7 bases between. CDR3 coding DNA: TGTGCCAGCAGCGGGCTTGGCACTGAAGCTTTCTTT. Translated: CASSGLGTEAFF.

A few counts support this clone. This chain joins TRBV18 and TRBJ2-5, with TRBD1 matching over 11 bases. The V segment lost 3 bases and the J segment 5 bases; nucleotides outside the gene matches: 14. CDR1 KGHSH and CDR2 LQKENI come from the germline V gene. The CDR3 extends over 18 amino acids. The CDR3 region has the DNA TGTGCCAGCTCACCTCCGGGGTGGACAGGGGGCGCCTATGAGACCCAGTACTTC. Translating gives CASSPPGWTGGAYETQYF.

J is TRBJ2-1 and V is TRBV2; 7 bases align to TRBD1. The germline V gene encodes CDR1 SNHLY and CDR2 FYNNEI. After removal of 6 bases from V and 3 bases from J, the junction contained 5 bases not matched to a gene. The CDR3 is 14 residues long. Written as DNA, the CDR3 is TGTGCCAGCAGAAAACAGGGGAACTACAATGAGCAGTTCTTC. Amino acid sequence: CASRKQGNYNEQFF.

The genes are TRBV6-5 and TRBJ2-3; TRBD1 matches 7 bases. The junction had 2 bases not matched to a gene; V was cut back by 0 bases and J by 2 bases. Germline CDR1 reads MNHEY; CDR2 reads SVGAGI. The CDR3 is 15 amino acids. The CDR3: CASSYSGQITDTQYF. The CDR3 nucleotides read TGTGCCAGCAGTTACTCGGGACAGATCACAGATACGCAGTATTTT.

The chain employs TRBV2 and TRBJ1-2; TRBD1 might be the D (5 bases). In germline, CDR1 is SNHLY, CDR2 FYNNEI. This CDR3 spans 15 amino acids. V was shortened by 4 bases and J by 4 bases, with 16 bases between the two germline ends. The CDR3 spells CASSVRRGSGYGYTF. The CDR3 DNA is TGTGCCAGCAGTGTCAGGAGGGGCTCAGGCTATGGCTACACCTTC.

The sample holds a few counts of this clone. V and J are TRBV5-1 and TRBJ2-7; 7 bases are shared with TRBD2. This CDR3 region has 14 residues. Losses at the gene ends were 0 bases for V and 3 bases for J; bases not matched to a gene: 3. Germline CDR1 SGHRS, CDR2 YFSETQ. The CDR3 DNA is TGCGCCAGCAGCTTGGGCCTAGCGGACTACGAGCAGTACTTC. It is translated as CASSLGLADYEQYF.

This sequence joins TRBV18 and TRBJ1-4, with D perhaps matching TRBD1 (5 bases). Germline V gene lookup returns CDR1 KGHSH and CDR2 LQKENI. Trimming left V 3 bases short and J 5 bases short, with 13 bases between. The CDR3 runs to 15 residues. CDR3 sequence reads: CASSPGLKENEKLFF. The CDR3 bases are TGTGCCAGCTCACCGGGACTCAAAGAAAATGAAAAACTGTTTTTT.

This chain connects TRBV13 to TRBJ2-1; TRBD2 might be the D (5 bases). V was clipped by 3 bases and J by 5 bases, with 11 bases between them. The germline V gene encodes CDR1 PRHDT and CDR2 FYEKMQ (reference sequence). CDR3 size: 14 residues. The CDR3 reads CASSFRGTNNEQFF. CDR3 bases: TGTGCCAGCAGCTTTCGGGGAACTAACAATGAGCAGTTCTTC.